The present entry profiles one T cell receptor beta chain with its context. The antigen remains undetermined. These data come from a study of human T cells and chemical hapten exposure. The study's findings and limits: Patch test scores rose with PT1 expanded TCR counts, a positive correlation.

The time point denotes: pre-sensitization, week 0. Specified treatment: therapeutic diphenylcyclopropenone sensitization with weekly scalp DPC. The drawing of blood occurred before each patch test was applied. TCRdb processed the RACE reads anew with MiXCR; each CDR3 protein has one entry. The repertoire consists of about 120,000 distinct CDR3 sequences, with less than 15% occurring once and the leading ten covering 2.8%. CDR1 is DFQATT and CDR2 is SNEGSKA in the germline V gene (reference sequence). The CDR3 has 16 residues. The ends were cut back, 2 bases at V and 2 bases at J, with 17 bases in the middle.

The source is a woman aged 18-35 years with alopecia areata. Some clones in this sample may be carry-over from other donors' samples. The V and J genes are TRBV20-1 and TRBJ2-3; a possible D gene is TRBD1 (6 bases). The starting material was whole blood, obtained in connection with sensitization to the hapten diphenylcyclopropenone (DPC). The CDR3 DNA is TGCAGTGCTAGATTCCCAGGGGATTATTCCACAGATACGCAGTATTTT. Encoded protein: CSARFPGDYSTDTQYF.